These 27 T cell receptor beta chains were sequenced from one sample in a study of T cell clones after liver transplantation. Sequencing used immunoSEQ multiplex PCR; TCRdb keeps in-frame clones, though not all of them. The sample has some 80,000 clones, about 85% seen once. The sample here was CD4+ T cells from blood, taken 48 to 50 months after liver transplant. The receptors derive from a human patient who received a liver transplant. Among the T cells, some may be from the graft donor.

A word on this clone: Other DNA sequences in the same sample also yield this CDR3. CDR3 sequence (DNA): TGTGCCAGCTCACCAGACAGGGGAACAGATACGCAGTATTTT. Protein: CASSPDRGTDTQYF. This chain connects TRBV18 to TRBJ2-3; 8 nucleotides match TRBD1. V lost 2 bases to trimming and J lost 3 bases; unmatched junction nucleotides: 1. The CDR3 contains 14 residues. Germline loops: CDR1 KGHSH, CDR2 LQKENI.

This clone showed up just once. The gene calls are TRBV7-2 and TRBJ2-5, with D perhaps given as TRBD1 or TRBD2 (5 bases each). V lost 0 bases, J lost 7 bases, and 12 bases lay in between. This CDR3 spans 14 amino acids. CDR1 SGHTA and CDR2 FQGNSA come from the germline V gene. The CDR3 spells CASSLAGPEGTQYF. The CDR3 bases are TGTGCCAGCAGCTTAGCGGGACCAGAAGGGACCCAGTACTTC.

This chain uses TRBV28 with TRBJ2-1; 8 bases line up with TRBD2. In germline, CDR1 is MDHEN, CDR2 SYDVKM. V was clipped by 6 bases and J by 0 bases; unmatched bases: 4. The CDR3 loop spans 15 amino acids. The CDR3 region is CASSGGGSSYNEQFF. The CDR3 coding sequence is TGTGCCAGCAGCGGCGGGGGGAGCTCCTACAATGAGCAGTTCTTC.

This clone is a singleton in its sample. This chain joins TRBV7-2 and TRBJ1-2; maybe TRBD1 (5 bases). Trimming took off 2 bases at V and 4 bases at J, with 17 bases between the two ends. The CDR3 spans 16 residues. Germline V gene lookup returns CDR1 SGHTA and CDR2 FQGNSA. CDR3 sequence reads: CASSLRRGGSSYGYTF. In DNA form, the CDR3 reads TGTGCCAGCAGCTTACGCCGTGGGGGGTCGAGCTATGGCTACACCTTC.

The chain couples TRBV30 to TRBJ1-2; 9 bases agree with TRBD1. Trimming took 5 bases from V and 3 from J; bases not matched to a gene: 4. Germline CDR1 is GTSNPN and CDR2 is SVGIG (reference sequence). The CDR3 loop spans 13 amino acids. Written as DNA, the CDR3 is TGTGCCTGGGCAACAGGGGGCGACTATGGCTACACCTTC. The encoded protein is CAWATGGDYGYTF.

With regard to this clone: At one end the junction does not follow the germline gene, possibly because of a read error. This chain connects TRBV7-3 to TRBJ1-2; D call uncertain. Germline V gives CDR1 SGHTA, CDR2 FQGTGA. The CDR3 spans 16 residues. This chain's CDR3 is CASSRDGPPINYSYTF. CDR3 in DNA: TGTGCCAGCAGCCGAGACGGACCACCCATTAACTATAGCTACACCTTC.

This clone was seen just once. This chain connects TRBV6-5 to TRBJ2-3, with D perhaps TRBD1 (6 bases). V lost 6 bases, J lost 0 bases, and 10 bases lay in between. CDR1 is MNHEY, CDR2 SVGAGI, per germline. The CDR3 sequence is 14 residues long. In DNA form, the CDR3 reads TGTGCCAGCAGCCCGAGGGGGAGCACAGATACGCAGTATTTT. It yields the protein CASSPRGSTDTQYF.

CDR3 in DNA: TGTGCCAGCAGCTTAGAACTAGCCCTCTACGAGCAGTACTTC. It specifies CASSLELALYEQYF. The chain combines TRBV7-2 with TRBJ2-7, with D possibly matching TRBD2 (6 bases). V gave up 1 base and J gave up 3 bases, with 10 bases separating them. Germline values: CDR1 SGHTA, CDR2 FQGNSA. This CDR3 is 14 amino acids long.

This sequence joins TRBV27 and TRBJ1-6; TRBD1 agrees at 7 bases. This CDR3 region has 14 residues. CDR1 is MNHEY and CDR2 is SMNVEV in the germline V gene (reference sequence). V was clipped by 2 bases and J by 8 bases; unmatched bases: 3. As DNA, the CDR3 is TGTGCCAGCAGTTTAGACAGGGAGCATTCACCCCTCCACTTT. Protein product: CASSLDREHSPLHF.

This chain connects TRBV10-3 to TRBJ1-3; D possibly corresponds to TRBD1 (6 bases). The CDR3 sequence is 15 residues long. Trimming stripped 5 bases from V and 4 bases from J, with 15 bases between. The germline CDR1 and CDR2 sequences are ENHRY and SYGVKD. The CDR3 DNA reads TGTGCCATCAGTCAATCAGGGGCTGGGGGAAACACCATATATTTT. This translates into CAISQSGAGGNTIYF.

This clone showed up just once. The chain is built from TRBV10-3 and TRBJ1-2; 11 bases match TRBD1. The J segment lost 10 bases and the V segment lost 1 base, leaving 5 bases of the junction unmatched. The germline V gene encodes CDR1 ENHRY and CDR2 SYGVKD. This CDR3 has 14 amino acids. This CDR3 is CAISEYRGQGAYTF. The CDR3 DNA follows: TGTGCCATCAGTGAGTACCGCGGACAGGGGGCCTACACCTTC.

This clone has only one observation. The chain joins TRBV30 to TRBJ2-6, with D uncertain. Per germline, CDR1 GTSNPN and CDR2 SVGIG (reference sequence). Trimming removed 2 bases at V and 0 bases at J, with 8 bases between. This CDR3 spans 15 amino acids. The CDR3 region has the DNA TGTGCCTGGAGTCTTCCCAGCTCTGGGGCCAACGTCCTGACTTTC. This sequence encodes CAWSLPSSGANVLTF.

This chain uses TRBV6-5 with TRBJ2-5; perhaps TRBD1 as D (5 bases). The J call may be mistaken, given a closer DNA end match to TRBJ2-7. Germline V gene data show CDR1 as MNHEY and CDR2 as SVGAGI. There are 14 residues in the CDR3. The CDR3 DNA sequence: TGTGCCAGCAGCCCCGACAGTGACTCCTACGAGCAGTACTTC. Protein: CASSPDSDSYEQYF.

V gene TRBV4-3 combines with J gene TRBJ2-4; the D gene is possibly TRBD2 (6 bases). V gave up 1 base and J gave up 8 bases, with 12 bases separating them. Per the germline V gene, CDR1 is LGHNA and CDR2 is YSLEER. The CDR3 consists of 14 residues. CDR3 sequence: CASSQAVRGYIQYF. The CDR3 nucleotides are TGCGCCAGCAGCCAAGCGGTTCGGGGGTACATTCAGTACTTC.

Worth noting for this clone: This could be a read error, since a much larger clone is one nucleotide away. This rearrangement joins TRBV9 to TRBJ1-2; possible D gene TRBD1, 6 bases. Trimming took off 0 bases at V and 3 bases at J, with 12 bases between the two ends. Germline CDR1 SGDLS, CDR2 YYNGEE. This CDR3 has 15 residues. The CDR3 DNA follows: TGTGCCAGCAGCGTAGAGGACAGCCCTGACTATGGCTACACCTTC. Its translation is CASSVEDSPDYGYTF.

V gene TRBV27 combines with J gene TRBJ1-1, with 8 bases that match TRBD1. This CDR3 contains 13 residues. Trimming removed 8 bases from V and 1 base from J; junction bases left unmatched: 3. The germline V gene encodes CDR1 MNHEY and CDR2 SMNVEV (reference sequence). CDR3 region: CASVDRENTEAFF. The CDR3 DNA reads as TGTGCCAGCGTGGACAGGGAGAACACTGAAGCTTTCTTT.

This chain connects TRBV11-2 to TRBJ1-4; no firm D call. The V gene lost 3 bases and the J gene lost 8 bases, with 7 bases spanning the gap. The CDR3 runs to 12 residues. The germline V gene has CDR1 SGHAT and CDR2 FQNNGV. The CDR3 DNA sequence: TGTGCCAGCAGCTTGTCGGGGGAAAAACTGTTTTTT. It is translated as CASSLSGEKLFF.

V gene TRBV19 combines with J gene TRBJ2-2; D gene ambiguous. V gave up 7 bases and J gave up 1 base, with 1 base separating them. This CDR3 is 11 amino acids long. Germline values: CDR1 LNHDA, CDR2 SQIVND (reference sequence). This chain's CDR3 is CASMNTGELFF. The CDR3 DNA reads TGTGCCAGTATGAACACCGGGGAGCTGTTTTTT.

The chain combines TRBV7-2 with TRBJ1-5; no clear D gene. This CDR3 is built from 14 residues. The V and J ends lost 1 base and 4 bases respectively, with 8 bases between them. Per the germline V gene, CDR1 is SGHTA and CDR2 is FQGNSA. This chain's CDR3 is CASSLVGGNQPQHF. CDR3 coding DNA: TGTGCCAGCAGCTTAGTTGGAGGGAATCAGCCCCAGCATTTT.

The chain joins TRBV19 to TRBJ2-4, with TRBD1 matching 8 bases. V lost 6 bases and J lost 0; bases outside the gene matches: 10. The CDR3 spans 17 residues. Germline V gene data show CDR1 as LNHDA and CDR2 as SQIVND (reference sequence). The CDR3 protein is CASSIDGQGRAKNIQYF. The CDR3 bases are TGTGCCAGTAGCATTGACGGACAGGGACGAGCCAAAAACATTCAGTACTTC.

V usage is TRBV6-5 and J usage is TRBJ1-2; D uncertain. Germline CDR1 reads MNHEY; CDR2 reads SVGAGI. The ends were cut back, 6 bases at V and 3 bases at J, with 14 bases in the middle. This CDR3 is 14 amino acids long. Here the CDR3 DNA reads TGTGCCAGCAGGGCTGGGAGGATCCACTATGGCTACACCTTC. As protein: CASRAGRIHYGYTF.

The chain has TRBV18 and TRBJ1-5; TRBD1 might be the D (5 bases). This CDR3 region has 16 residues. CDR1 and CDR2 from the germline V gene are KGHSH and LQKENI. V was trimmed by 2 bases and J by 4 bases, leaving 15 bases between them. The chain's CDR3 is CASSPSATRGNQPQHF. Here the CDR3 DNA reads TGTGCCAGCTCACCAAGTGCTACCCGGGGGAATCAGCCCCAGCATTTT.

This clone was detected a few times. The CDR3 bases are TGTGCCAGCAGTCAGGGTTCCTACGAGCAGTACTTC. Amino acids: CASSQGSYEQYF. The chain links TRBV28 to TRBJ2-7; perhaps TRBD1 as D (5 bases). The CDR3 is 12 amino acids. Germline V CDR1 and CDR2: MDHEN, SYDVKM. The V end was cut by 5 bases, the J end by 1 base, with 6 bases between.

The CDR3 nucleotides are TGTGCCAGCAGCGTAGGGAAAAGCGGGGCAGATACGCAGTATTTT. Encoded protein: CASSVGKSGADTQYF. The J gene is TRBJ2-3, the V gene TRBV9; 7 nucleotides agree with TRBD2. CDR3 length: 15 residues. Germline trimming cut 0 bases from V and 4 bases from J; bases unmatched to any gene: 5. Germline loops: CDR1 SGDLS, CDR2 YYNGEE.

This rearrangement joins TRBV7-2 to TRBJ1-1, with unresolved D. The CDR3 runs to 12 residues. V was pared by 2 bases and J by 0 bases, with 1 base between. Germline V gives CDR1 SGHTA, CDR2 FQGNSA. Here the CDR3 DNA reads TGTGCCAGCAGCTTACTGAACACTGAAGCTTTCTTT. Encoded protein: CASSLLNTEAFF.

V is TRBV5-5 and J is TRBJ1-1; 8 bases line up with TRBD1. Germline lookup yields CDR1 SGHKS and CDR2 YYEKEE (reference sequence). After removal of 4 bases from V and 3 bases from J, the junction contained 2 bases not matched to a gene. The CDR3 covers 13 residues. DNA of the CDR3: TGTGCCAGCAGCCACAGGGGGGACACTGAAGCTTTCTTT. Residues: CASSHRGDTEAFF.

The chain recombines TRBV6-5 with TRBJ2-7, with 7 bases aligning to TRBD1. This CDR3 contains 14 residues. Per the germline V gene, CDR1 is MNHEY and CDR2 is SVGAGI. With V trimmed by 5 bases and J by 2 bases, 6 bases remained unmatched. The CDR3 DNA follows: TGTGCCAGCAGTACGGACAGGCTCACCTACGAGCAGTACTTC. This sequence encodes CASSTDRLTYEQYF.